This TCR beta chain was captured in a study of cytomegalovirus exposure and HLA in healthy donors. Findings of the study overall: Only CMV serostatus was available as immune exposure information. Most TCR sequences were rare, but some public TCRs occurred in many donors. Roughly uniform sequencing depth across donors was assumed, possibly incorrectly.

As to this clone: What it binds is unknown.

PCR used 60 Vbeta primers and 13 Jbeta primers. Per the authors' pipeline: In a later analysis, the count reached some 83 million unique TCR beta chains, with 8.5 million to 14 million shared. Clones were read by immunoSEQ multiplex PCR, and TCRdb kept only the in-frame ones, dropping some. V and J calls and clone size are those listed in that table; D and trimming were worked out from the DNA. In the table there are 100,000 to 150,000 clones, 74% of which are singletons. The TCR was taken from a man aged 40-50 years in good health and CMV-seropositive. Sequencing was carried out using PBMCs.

The CDR3 region has the DNA TGTGCCACCAGCGGCTATCAGGGGAACGGCGAAAAACTGTTTTTT. It encodes CATSGYQGNGEKLFF. The chain uses TRBV15 and TRBJ1-4; D is perhaps TRBD1 (6 bases). Deletions cut 5 bases from V and 8 bases from J, with 18 bases between. The CDR3 length is 15 residues. Germline-derived CDR1 and CDR2 are LNHNV and YYDKDF (reference sequence).